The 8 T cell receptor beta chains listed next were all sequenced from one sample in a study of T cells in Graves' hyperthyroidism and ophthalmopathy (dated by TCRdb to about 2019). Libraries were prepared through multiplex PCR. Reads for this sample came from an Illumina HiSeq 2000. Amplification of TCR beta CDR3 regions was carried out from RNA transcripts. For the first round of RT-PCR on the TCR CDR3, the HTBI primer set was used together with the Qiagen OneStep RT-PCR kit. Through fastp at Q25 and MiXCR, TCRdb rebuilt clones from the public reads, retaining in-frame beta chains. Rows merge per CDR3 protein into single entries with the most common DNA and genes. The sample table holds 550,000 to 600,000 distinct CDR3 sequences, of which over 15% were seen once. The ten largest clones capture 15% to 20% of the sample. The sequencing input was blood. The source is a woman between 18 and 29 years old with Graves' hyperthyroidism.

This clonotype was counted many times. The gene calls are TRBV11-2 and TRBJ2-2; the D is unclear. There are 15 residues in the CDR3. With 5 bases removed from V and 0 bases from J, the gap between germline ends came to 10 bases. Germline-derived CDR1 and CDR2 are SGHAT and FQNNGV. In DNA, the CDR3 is TGTGCCAGCAGCCTCAGCAGCGCGAACACCGGGGAGCTGTTTTTT. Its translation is CASSLSSANTGELFF.

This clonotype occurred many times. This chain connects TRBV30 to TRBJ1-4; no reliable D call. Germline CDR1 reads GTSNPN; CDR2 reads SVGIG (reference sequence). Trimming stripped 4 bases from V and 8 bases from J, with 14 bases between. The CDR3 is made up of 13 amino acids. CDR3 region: CAWTPGTREKLFF. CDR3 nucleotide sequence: TGTGCCTGGACCCCCGGCACTAGGGAAAAACTGTTTTTT.

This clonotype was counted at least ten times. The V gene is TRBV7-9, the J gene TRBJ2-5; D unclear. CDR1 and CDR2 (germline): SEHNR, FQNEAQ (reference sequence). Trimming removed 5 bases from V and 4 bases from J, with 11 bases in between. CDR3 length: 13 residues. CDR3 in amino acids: CASSQRSPETQYF. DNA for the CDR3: TGTGCCAGCAGCCAGAGGTCCCCAGAGACCCAGTACTTC.

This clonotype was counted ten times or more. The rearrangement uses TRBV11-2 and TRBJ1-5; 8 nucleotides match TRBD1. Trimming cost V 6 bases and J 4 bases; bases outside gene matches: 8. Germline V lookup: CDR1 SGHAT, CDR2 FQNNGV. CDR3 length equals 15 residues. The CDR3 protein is CASRDHRGMNQPQHF. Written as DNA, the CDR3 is TGTGCCAGCAGGGACCACAGGGGGATGAATCAGCCCCAGCATTTT. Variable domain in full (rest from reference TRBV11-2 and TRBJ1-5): EAGVAQSPRYKIIEKRQSVAFWCNPISGHATLYWYQQILGQGPKLLIQFQNNGVVDDSQLPKDRFSAERLKGVDSTLKIQPAKLEDSAVYLCASRDHRGMNQPQHFGDGTRLSIL.

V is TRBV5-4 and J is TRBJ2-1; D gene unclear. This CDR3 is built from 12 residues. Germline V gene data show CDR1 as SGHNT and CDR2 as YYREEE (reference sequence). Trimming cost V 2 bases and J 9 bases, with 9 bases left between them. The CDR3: CASSFPDGEQFF. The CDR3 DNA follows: TGTGCCAGCAGCTTCCCGGACGGTGAGCAGTTCTTC.

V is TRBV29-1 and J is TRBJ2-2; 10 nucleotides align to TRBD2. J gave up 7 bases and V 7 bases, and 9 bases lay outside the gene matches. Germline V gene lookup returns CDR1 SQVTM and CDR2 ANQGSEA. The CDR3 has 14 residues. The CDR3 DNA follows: TGCAGCGCCGACTTAGCGGGAGGTCACGGGGAGCTGTTTTTT. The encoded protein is CSADLAGGHGELFF.

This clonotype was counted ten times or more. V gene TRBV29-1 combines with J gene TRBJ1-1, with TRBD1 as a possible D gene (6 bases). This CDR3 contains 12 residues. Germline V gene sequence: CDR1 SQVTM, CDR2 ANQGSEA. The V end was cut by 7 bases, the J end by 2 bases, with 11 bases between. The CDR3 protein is CSAGQLNTEAFF. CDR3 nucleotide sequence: TGCAGCGCCGGACAGCTAAACACTGAAGCTTTCTTT.

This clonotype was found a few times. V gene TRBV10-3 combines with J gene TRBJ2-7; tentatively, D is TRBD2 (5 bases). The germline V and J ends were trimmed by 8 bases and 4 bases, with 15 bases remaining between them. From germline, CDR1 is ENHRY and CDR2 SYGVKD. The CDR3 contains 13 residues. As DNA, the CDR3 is TGTGCCATCCGTCGGGGTGTCAAGTACGAGCAGTACTTC. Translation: CAIRRGVKYEQYF.